The sequence of this T cell receptor beta chain was determined in a study of blood T cells in healthy people across ages. Study findings and constraints: With age, beta diversity per million T cells declined roughly linearly, significantly by approximately 40. In the absence of known donor CMV status, changes in expanded clonotypes were possibly confounded.

CDR1 is LNHDA and CDR2 is SQIVND in the germline V gene (reference sequence). The CDR3 consists of 12 residues. A second PCR of about 7 to 12 cycles used a sample-barcoded 5' primer and a J-beta primer mix. TCRdb fed the 5' RACE reads into MiXCR, producing one record per CDR3 protein. Here the sample spans 910,000 or so distinct CDR3 sequences, roughly half being singletons. Concerning this clonotype: Its antigen is currently unknown.

V is TRBV19 and J is TRBJ2-4; the D gene is possibly TRBD2 (6 bases). The J call could be wrong; TRBJ2-7 is a better fit for the DNA end. The sequenced material came from blood. The sequence derives from a woman in her fifties or sixties in good health. This CDR3 is CASRGGINEQYF. In DNA form, the CDR3 reads TGTGCCAGTAGGGGAGGAATTAACGAGCAGTACTTC.